Following are 15 T cell receptor beta chains from one sample sequenced in a study of blood T cell repertoires in COVID-19. Assay: immunoSEQ multiplex PCR; the TCRdb copy retains only in-frame clones and omits some. The sample includes 31,000 or so clones, about 91% of them seen just once. Sequenced sample: peripheral blood. The receptors were gathered from a man older than 75 with acute or convalescent COVID-19.

Only one count was recorded for this clone. This rearrangement joins TRBV10-3 to TRBJ2-1, with 9 bases aligning to TRBD2. The CDR3 contains 20 residues. CDR1 ENHRY and CDR2 SYGVKD come from the germline V gene. V gave up 5 bases and J gave up 9 bases; unmatched junction bases: 26. The CDR3 DNA reads as TGTGCCATCAGTCCCGGTGTGGGGTTAGCGGGAGAGAGAGGGGATGGTGAGCAGTTCTTC. As protein: CAISPGVGLAGERGDGEQFF.

The chain combines TRBV18 with TRBJ1-1; D may be TRBD1 (6 bases). Germline values: CDR1 KGHSH, CDR2 LQKENI. CDR3 length: 16 residues. Trimming pared 2 bases from V and 5 bases from J, leaving 18 bases between. CDR3 sequence (DNA): TGTGCCAGCTCACCAGAACAGGGAGCTGGGAGAACTGAAGCTTTCTTT. Amino acids: CASSPEQGAGRTEAFF.

This chain connects TRBV7-9 to TRBJ2-5; D is ambiguous. Trimming stripped 1 base from V and 4 bases from J, with 7 bases between. Looked up from germline, CDR1 is SEHNR and CDR2 is FQNEAQ (reference sequence). The CDR3 length is 13 residues. The CDR3 nucleotides read TGTGCCAGCAGCTTAGACACAACAGAGACCCAGTACTTC. Protein sequence: CASSLDTTETQYF.

This clone was seen only once. This chain links TRBV6-2 or TRBV6-3 with TRBJ1-1; no clear D. V dropped 5 bases and J dropped 1 base, with 11 bases sitting between them. This CDR3 region has 14 residues. In germline, CDR1 is MNHEY, CDR2 SVGEGT. The CDR3 protein is CASSLPQWNTEAFF. CDR3 bases: TGTGCCAGCAGTCTCCCCCAGTGGAACACTGAAGCTTTCTTT.

As to this clone: Other DNA sequences from this sample encode an identical CDR3 as well. The CDR3 DNA sequence: TGCGCCAGCAGCTTGGCAGGGGGACAAGAGACCCAGTACTTC. Amino acids: CASSLAGGQETQYF. The rearrangement uses TRBV5-1 and TRBJ2-5; TRBD1 matches 7 bases. The trim removed 0 bases at V and 2 bases at J, leaving 1 base unmatched. The germline V gene has CDR1 SGHRS and CDR2 YFSETQ. The CDR3 contains 14 residues.

The sample holds a few counts of this clone. DNA for the CDR3: TGTGCCAGTAGTATAGCGGGGGGTAACACTGAAGCTTTCTTT. Protein sequence: CASSIAGGNTEAFF. The chain recombines TRBV19 with TRBJ1-1; tentatively, D is TRBD1 (5 bases). The CDR3 has 14 amino acids. Germline loops: CDR1 LNHDA, CDR2 SQIVND (reference sequence). V shed 1 base and J shed 2 bases, with 8 bases lying between them. The full variable domain, completed using reference TRBV19 and TRBJ1-1, is DGGITQSPKYLFRKEGQNVTLSCEQNLNHDAMYWYRQDPGQGLRLIYYSQIVNDFQKGDIAEGYSVSREKKESFPLTVTSAQKNPTAFYLCASSIAGGNTEAFFGQGTRLTVV.

The rearrangement uses TRBV11-2 and TRBJ2-1; TRBD2 might be the D (6 bases). Looked up from germline, CDR1 is SGHAT and CDR2 is FQNNGV. There are 13 residues in the CDR3. V was clipped by 7 bases and J by 7 bases, with 14 bases between them. CDR3 amino acids: CASTALRGNEQFF. The CDR3 DNA reads as TGTGCCAGCACCGCACTCCGGGGGAATGAGCAGTTCTTC.

The chain recombines TRBV5-4 with TRBJ1-2; TRBD1 agrees at 9 bases. This CDR3 is built from 18 residues. Trimming at V came to 6 bases and at J to 0 bases, leaving 15 bases not matched to a gene. Germline values: CDR1 SGHNT, CDR2 YYREEE (reference sequence). The CDR3 spells CASTAGPGQGDSNYGYTF. As DNA, the CDR3 is TGTGCCAGCACCGCCGGTCCGGGACAGGGAGATTCTAACTATGGCTACACCTTC.

The V gene is TRBV7-9, the J gene TRBJ1-1; the D is unclear. There are 13 residues in the CDR3. Germline V gene sequence: CDR1 SEHNR, CDR2 FQNEAQ (reference sequence). Deletions cut 3 bases from V and 3 bases from J, with 8 bases between. The CDR3 nucleotides read TGTGCCAGCAGCTTGAGTTCGGACACTGAAGCTTTCTTT. This sequence encodes CASSLSSDTEAFF.

This clone was detected a few times. Other nucleotide sequences from this sample produce the same CDR3. The V call is TRBV5-1, the J call TRBJ1-1, with D possibly being TRBD1 (5 bases). V was shortened by 4 bases and J by 1 base, with 8 bases between the two germline ends. The CDR3 consists of 13 residues. CDR1 and CDR2 (germline): SGHRS, YFSETQ. The CDR3 DNA reads TGCGCCAGCAGCCTCACAGGGAACACTGAAGCTTTCTTT. It codes for CASSLTGNTEAFF.

The chain uses TRBV27 and TRBJ1-1; no firm D call. The germline V and J ends were trimmed by 1 base and 1 base, with 13 bases remaining between them. This CDR3 has 16 residues. Germline CDR1 MNHEY, CDR2 SMNVEV (reference sequence). The DNA of the CDR3 is TGTGCCAGCAGTTTATTTGGTGGGAGAAGGAACACTGAAGCTTTCTTT. Protein: CASSLFGGRRNTEAFF.

This chain links TRBV7-2 with TRBJ1-2, with 7 nucleotides matching TRBD1. The J segment lost 8 bases and the V segment lost 0 bases, leaving 12 bases of the junction unmatched. From germline, CDR1 is SGHTA and CDR2 FQGNSA. The CDR3 is 16 amino acids. The chain's CDR3 is CASSLAFDRALEGYTF. Here the CDR3 DNA reads TGTGCCAGCAGCTTAGCGTTTGACAGGGCTTTAGAGGGCTACACCTTC.

The chain joins TRBV5-4 to TRBJ1-2, with TRBD1 matching over 7 bases. Trimming took 2 bases from V and 6 from J; bases not matched to a gene: 4. Per germline, CDR1 SGHNT and CDR2 YYREEE (reference sequence). The CDR3 is 13 amino acids. The CDR3 DNA is TGTGCCAGCAGCTTAACAGGGGAAGATGGCTACACCTTC. Translating it yields CASSLTGEDGYTF.

This rearrangement joins TRBV6-5 to TRBJ2-1; D is uncertain. CDR1 is MNHEY and CDR2 is SVGAGI in the germline V gene. This CDR3 is built from 13 residues. The V gene lost 6 bases and the J gene lost 2 bases, with 8 bases spanning the gap. The CDR3 DNA reads as TGTGCCAGCAGGGCTCGCCCCTACAATGAGCAGTTCTTC. The encoded protein is CASRARPYNEQFF.

The chain combines TRBV19 with TRBJ1-2, with a weak D call TRBD1 (5 bases). With 5 bases removed from V and 3 bases from J, the gap between germline ends came to 16 bases. Germline V lookup: CDR1 LNHDA, CDR2 SQIVND (reference sequence). CDR3 size: 15 residues. The CDR3 DNA reads TGTGCCAGTAGTTCCCCCCGGATAGGGGACTATGGCTACACCTTC. Its protein product is CASSSPRIGDYGYTF.